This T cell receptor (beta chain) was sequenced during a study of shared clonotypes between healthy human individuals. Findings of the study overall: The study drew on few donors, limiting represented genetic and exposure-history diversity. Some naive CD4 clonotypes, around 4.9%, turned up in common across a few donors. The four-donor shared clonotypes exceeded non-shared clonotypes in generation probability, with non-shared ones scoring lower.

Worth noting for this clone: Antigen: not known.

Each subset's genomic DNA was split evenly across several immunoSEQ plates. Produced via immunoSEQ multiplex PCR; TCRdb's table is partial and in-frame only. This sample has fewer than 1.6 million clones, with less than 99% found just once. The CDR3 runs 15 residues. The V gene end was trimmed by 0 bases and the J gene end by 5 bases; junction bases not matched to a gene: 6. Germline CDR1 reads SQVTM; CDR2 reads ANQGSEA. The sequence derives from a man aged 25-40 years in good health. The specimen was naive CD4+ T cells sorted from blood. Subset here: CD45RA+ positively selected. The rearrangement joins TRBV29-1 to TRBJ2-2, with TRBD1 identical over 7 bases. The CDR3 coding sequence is TGCAGCGTTGAAGAGAAGGGGGCGAGTACCGGGGAGCTGTTTTTT. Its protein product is CSVEEKGASTGELFF.